Presented here are 29 T cell receptor beta chains from one specimen sequenced in a study of T cell responses to AZD1222 COVID-19 vaccine. Libraries were prepared by immunoSEQ multiplex PCR; TCRdb keeps only in-frame clonotypes and omits some of them. The sample records about 110,000 clones, more than 70% being singletons. This material consisted of peripheral blood, taken on day 0 of MenACWY control vaccination. The receptors were sampled from an adult in good health.

This rearrangement joins TRBV5-1 to TRBJ2-7; 7 bases line up with TRBD1. The CDR3 totals 14 residues. J was trimmed by 5 bases and V by 1 base; bases with no gene match: 6. Germline-derived CDR1 and CDR2 are SGHRS and YFSETQ. CDR3 region: CASSLRQGRHEQYF. The CDR3 nucleotides are TGCGCCAGCAGCTTGAGACAGGGTCGCCACGAGCAGTACTTC. Looking up the rest from reference TRBV5-1 and TRBJ2-7 gives the full variable domain: KAGVTQTPRYLIKTRGQQVTLSCSPISGHRSVSWYQQTPGQGLQFLFEYFSETQRNKGNFPGRFSGRQFSNSRSEMNVSTLELGDSALYLCASSLRQGRHEQYFGPGTRLTVT.

The chain carries TRBV6-5 and TRBJ1-2; TRBD1 agrees at 8 bases. Germline lookup yields CDR1 MNHEY and CDR2 SVGAGI. V trimming: 4 bases; J trimming: 3 bases; junction bases outside the gene matches: 7. The CDR3 extends over 15 amino acids. The CDR3 nucleotides are TGTGCCAGCAGTTCCGGGACAGGAGATCACTATGGCTACACCTTC. It is translated as CASSSGTGDHYGYTF.

The V gene is TRBV7-6, the J gene TRBJ1-2, with 8 bases aligning to TRBD1. Unmatched junction bases numbered 13, after V lost 5 bases and J lost 8 bases. In germline, CDR1 is SGHVS, CDR2 FNYEAQ. This CDR3 has 15 amino acids. CDR3 DNA sequence: TGTGCCAGCAGCCTGAAGGGGCAGGGGGCCTCAGGCTACACCTTC. Encoded protein: CASSLKGQGASGYTF.

This clone was seen more than once but under ten times. The rearrangement links TRBV27 to TRBJ1-1; tentative D call: TRBD1 (5 bases). Trimming shortened V by 4 bases and J by 3 bases, and 12 bases separated the two germline ends. The CDR3 has 14 residues. CDR1 is MNHEY and CDR2 is SMNVEV in the germline V gene (reference sequence). The chain's CDR3 is CASSSQGWDTEAFF. CDR3 coding DNA: TGTGCCAGCAGTTCCCAGGGATGGGACACTGAAGCTTTCTTT.

The V gene is TRBV6-5, the J gene TRBJ1-5; 7 bases align to TRBD1. Per germline, CDR1 MNHEY and CDR2 SVGAGI. The length of the CDR3 is 15 residues. The J segment lost 7 bases and the V segment lost 6 bases, leaving 12 bases of the junction unmatched. The CDR3 loop is CASRSYTGASQPQHF. The CDR3 region has the DNA TGTGCCAGCAGGTCGTATACAGGGGCCAGCCAGCCCCAGCATTTT.

V usage is TRBV7-9 and J usage is TRBJ2-2, with D uncertain. This CDR3 is built from 14 residues. The germline gives CDR1 SEHNR, CDR2 FQNEAQ (reference sequence). V was cut by 1 base and J by 3 bases, with 6 bases left in between. CDR3 protein: CASSLDQDTGELFF. The CDR3 DNA is TGTGCCAGCAGCTTAGACCAGGACACCGGGGAGCTGTTTTTT.

The V call is TRBV3-1 (or the pseudogene TRBV3-2), the J call TRBJ1-2; 8 bases fit TRBD1. Per germline, CDR1 LGHDT and CDR2 YNNKEL (reference sequence). V shed 3 bases and J 8 bases; nucleotides not matched to a gene: 5. There are 13 residues in the CDR3. CDR3 protein: CASSQRTGNGYTF. Written as DNA, the CDR3 is TGTGCCAGCAGCCAGAGGACAGGGAACGGCTACACCTTC.

V gene TRBV24-1 combines with J gene TRBJ1-5, with a weak D call TRBD1 (5 bases). With 3 bases removed from V and 0 bases from J, the gap between germline ends came to 8 bases. Germline loops: CDR1 KGHDR, CDR2 SFDVKD. This CDR3 is built from 15 residues. The chain's CDR3 is CATSDIQDSNQPQHF. CDR3 sequence (DNA): TGTGCCACCAGTGATATACAGGATAGCAATCAGCCCCAGCATTTT.

The chain links TRBV19 to TRBJ2-3, with 9 positions matching TRBD2. Germline V gene data show CDR1 as LNHDA and CDR2 as SQIVND (reference sequence). The CDR3 is 14 amino acids. The ends lost 4 bases at V and 7 bases at J; junction bases unmatched: 6. CDR3 loop: CASSRDSGGYTQYF. DNA for the CDR3: TGTGCCAGTAGTAGGGATAGCGGGGGCTATACGCAGTATTTT.

This sequence joins TRBV27 and TRBJ2-7; 8 bases are shared with TRBD2. The CDR3 runs 13 residues. Germline CDR1 MNHEY, CDR2 SMNVEV (reference sequence). The junction had 5 bases not matched to a gene; V was cut back by 6 bases and J by 4 bases. For the CDR3, the DNA is TGTGCCAGCAGGCCGGGGGGGCGGTACGAGCAGTACTTC. Translation gives CASRPGGRYEQYF.

CDR3 in DNA: TGTGCCAGCAGTTTATGGGGGTCTGGGGCCAACGTCCTGACTTTC. Translated, it gives CASSLWGSGANVLTF. The chain uses TRBV27 and TRBJ2-6, with D perhaps given as TRBD1 or TRBD2 (5 bases each). V lost 1 base, J lost 1 base, and 5 bases lay in between. The CDR3 sequence is 15 residues long. Germline CDR1 is MNHEY and CDR2 is SMNVEV (reference sequence).

This clone was recorded once. The CDR3 nucleotides are TGTGCCAGTAGTATTGGTGACAGGGGGGATCAGCCCCAGCATTTT. Translating it yields CASSIGDRGDQPQHF. This chain joins TRBV19 and TRBJ1-5; TRBD1 agrees at 9 bases. The trim removed 3 bases at V and 5 bases at J, leaving 5 bases unmatched. CDR3 size: 15 residues. Germline V CDR1 and CDR2: LNHDA, SQIVND (reference sequence).

A single count supports this clone. The genes are TRBV4-1 and TRBJ1-2; 8 bases fit TRBD1. In germline, CDR1 is MGHRA, CDR2 YSYEKL. The junction had 6 bases not matched to a gene; V was cut back by 3 bases and J by 3 bases. The CDR3 is 15 amino acids. The CDR3 region has the DNA TGCGCCAGCAGCCAGACAGGGGTAGGGGACTATGGCTACACCTTC. This translates into CASSQTGVGDYGYTF.

The chain links TRBV11-2 to TRBJ2-7, with a weak D call TRBD1 (6 bases). In germline, CDR1 is SGHAT, CDR2 FQNNGV. This CDR3 is built from 14 residues. Trimming took off 4 bases at V and 5 bases at J, with 15 bases between the two ends. The CDR3 region is CASSWTDPLDEQYF. CDR3 nucleotides: TGTGCCAGCAGCTGGACAGATCCCTTGGACGAGCAGTACTTC.

The rearrangement uses TRBV6-6 and TRBJ1-3, with TRBD1 as a possible D gene (6 bases). Trimming cost V 4 bases and J 3 bases, with 7 bases left between them. The germline V gene has CDR1 MNHNY and CDR2 SVGAGI (reference sequence). This CDR3 has 13 amino acids. The CDR3 reads CASSLTGGNTIYF. In nucleotides, the CDR3 is TGTGCCAGCAGTTTGACAGGTGGAAACACCATATATTTT.

The chain links TRBV25-1 to TRBJ2-6; unclear D gene. Germline CDR1 MGHDK, CDR2 SYGVNS. Trimming cost V 5 bases and J 0 bases, with 8 bases left between them. The CDR3 is 15 amino acids. DNA of the CDR3: TGTGCCAGCAGTCCGTCAAACTCTGGGGCCAACGTCCTGACTTTC. Protein sequence: CASSPSNSGANVLTF.

V is TRBV13 and J is TRBJ2-7, with D unclear. V was trimmed by 4 bases and J by 0 bases, leaving 25 bases between them. Germline V gene sequence: CDR1 PRHDT, CDR2 FYEKMQ (reference sequence). This CDR3 contains 19 residues. The CDR3 DNA follows: TGTGCCAGCAGCTCAATAATCCCCAATGGTAATCCCCCCTCCTACGAGCAGTACTTC. Its translation is CASSSIIPNGNPPSYEQYF.

The chain uses TRBV15 and TRBJ2-6; 7 bases match TRBD1. The length of the CDR3 is 18 residues. Unmatched junction bases numbered 7, after V lost 2 bases and J lost 0 bases. Per the germline V gene, CDR1 is LNHNV and CDR2 is YYDKDF (reference sequence). CDR3 loop: CATSRFRQGNSGANVLTF. In DNA form, the CDR3 reads TGTGCCACCAGCAGATTCCGACAGGGTAACTCTGGGGCCAACGTCCTGACTTTC.

This clone was observed once. The rearrangement links TRBV5-1 to TRBJ1-4; D is unclear. Germline values: CDR1 SGHRS, CDR2 YFSETQ. V lost 9 bases to trimming and J lost 3 bases, with 12 bases between them. The CDR3 extends over 13 amino acids. In DNA form, the CDR3 reads TGCGCCACCCGAGTGGGGTCTAATGAAAAACTGTTTTTT. Protein product: CATRVGSNEKLFF.

V and J are TRBV5-4 and TRBJ2-1; D gene unclear. V lost 0 bases and J 9 bases, leaving 13 bases between the germline ends. The length of the CDR3 is 14 residues. Germline V gene sequence: CDR1 SGHNT, CDR2 YYREEE (reference sequence). CDR3 sequence (DNA): TGTGCCAGCAGCTTGGGTAGTGGGGTTATTGAGCAGTTCTTC. Its protein product is CASSLGSGVIEQFF.

The chain uses TRBV21-1 and TRBJ2-1. TRBV21-1 is termed a pseudogene. This CDR3 contains 15 residues. CDR3 amino acids: CASSKDVPPYNEQFF. The CDR3 DNA is TGTGCCAGCAGCAAAGACGTGCCACCCTACAATGAGCAGTTCTTC.

V is TRBV6-5 and J is TRBJ1-3, with 7 positions matching TRBD1. Germline V CDR1 and CDR2: MNHEY, SVGAGI. The V and J ends lost 0 bases and 0 bases, in that order; junction bases with no gene match: 2. The CDR3 contains 16 residues. In nucleotides, the CDR3 is TGTGCCAGCAGTTACTCGGGGGACAGCTCTGGAAACACCATATATTTT. Residues: CASSYSGDSSGNTIYF.

J is TRBJ2-5 and V is TRBV6-5; 11 bases agree with TRBD2. The CDR3 is 15 residues long. CDR1 and CDR2 (germline): MNHEY, SVGAGI. After removal of 6 bases from V and 2 bases from J, the junction contained 5 bases not matched to a gene. CDR3 loop: CASRELAGGQETQYF. CDR3 DNA sequence: TGTGCCAGCAGGGAGCTAGCGGGGGGTCAAGAGACCCAGTACTTC.

The gene calls are TRBV2 and TRBJ1-4; the D gene is possibly TRBD1 (6 bases). This CDR3 spans 15 amino acids. Per the germline V gene, CDR1 is SNHLY and CDR2 is FYNNEI. Trimming stripped 6 bases from V and 5 bases from J, with 16 bases between. In nucleotides, the CDR3 is TGTGCCAGCAGGCGCAGACAGGTGTCGAATGAAAAACTGTTTTTT. Its protein product is CASRRRQVSNEKLFF.

The chain carries TRBV7-9 and TRBJ2-3, with TRBD2 matching over 8 bases. Per the germline V gene, CDR1 is SEHNR and CDR2 is FQNEAQ (reference sequence). The CDR3 covers 15 residues. The V segment lost 2 bases and the J segment 1 base; nucleotides outside the gene matches: 2. The CDR3 DNA reads as TGTGCCAGCAGCTTATCACTAGCGGGCACAGATACGCAGTATTTT. This translates into CASSLSLAGTDTQYF. Full variable domain (outside the CDR3, taken from reference TRBV7-9 and TRBJ2-3): DTGVSQNPRHKITKRGQNVTFRCDPISEHNRLYWYRQTLGQGPEFLTYFQNEAQLEKSRLLSDRFSAERPKGSFSTLEIQRTEQGDSAMYLCASSLSLAGTDTQYFGPGTRLTVL.

This sequence joins TRBV30 and TRBJ2-1, with TRBD1 matching 8 bases. The CDR3 loop spans 12 amino acids. The junction had 6 bases not matched to a gene; V was cut back by 4 bases and J by 10 bases. Germline V gives CDR1 GTSNPN, CDR2 SVGIG (reference sequence). CDR3 sequence (DNA): TGTGCCTGGATGCACGGGGACAGGGAGCAGTTCTTC. It is translated as CAWMHGDREQFF. The variable domain in full, with the rest retrieved from reference TRBV30 and TRBJ2-1, is SQTIHQWPATLVQPVGSPLSLECTVEGTSNPNLYWYRQAAGRGLQLLFYSVGIGQISSEVPQNLSASRPQDRQFILSSKKLLLSDSGFYLCAWMHGDREQFFGPGTRLTVL.

The chain employs TRBV6-8 and TRBJ1-1; D is ambiguous. V gave up 2 bases and J gave up 7 bases, with 11 bases separating them. Germline V lookup: CDR1 MNHGY, CDR2 SAAAGT. CDR3 length: 13 amino acids. In DNA form, the CDR3 reads TGTGCCAGCAGTTACCTCGACTGCGTTGAAGCTTTCTTT. Its translation is CASSYLDCVEAFF.

V and J are TRBV4-2 and TRBJ1-3; possible D gene TRBD1, 6 bases. V lost 4 bases and J lost 0, with 16 bases in between. CDR1 and CDR2 from the germline V gene are LGHNA and YNFKEQ. The CDR3 totals 17 residues. CDR3 nucleotide sequence: TGTGCCAGCAGCCCGTGGGACAACCCGAACTCTGGAAACACCATATATTTT. Protein: CASSPWDNPNSGNTIYF.

CDR3 region: CASSLAHDREGEKLFF. The CDR3 nucleotides are TGTGCCAGCAGCTTAGCCCATGACAGGGAAGGTGAAAAACTGTTTTTT. The chain links TRBV7-9 to TRBJ1-4, with 7 nucleotides matching TRBD1. There are 16 residues in the CDR3. Per germline, CDR1 SEHNR and CDR2 FQNEAQ (reference sequence). The V segment lost 0 bases and the J segment 7 bases; nucleotides outside the gene matches: 8.